One and the same sample provided the 17 T cell receptor beta chains below, sequenced in a study of blood T cell repertoires in COVID-19. Using immunoSEQ multiplex PCR, the repertoire was profiled, and TCRdb retains in-frame clones only, with some absent. The sample lists a few hundred thousand clones; less than 90% were seen once. The sequenced material came from PBMCs or T cells enriched from blood (not recorded which). These receptors came from a woman aged 25 to 45 who had recovered from COVID-19.

With regard to this clone: Germline is not matched at one junction end, which may reflect a read error. This chain links TRBV18 with TRBJ2-1; D gene unclear. The germline gives CDR1 KGHSH, CDR2 LQKENI. CDR3 size: 13 residues. The CDR3 sequence is CASSRDSSNEQFF. The CDR3 DNA sequence: TGTGCCAGCTCACGAGACTCCTCCAATGAGCAGTTCTTC.

The rearrangement links TRBV7-9 to TRBJ1-1, with unresolved D. The V end lost 3 bases, the J end lost 1 base, and 9 bases lay between the germline ends. Looked up from germline, CDR1 is SEHNR and CDR2 is FQNEAQ (reference sequence). The CDR3 loop spans 14 amino acids. The CDR3 sequence is CASSFAGRNTEAFF. The DNA of the CDR3 is TGTGCCAGCAGCTTCGCAGGAAGGAACACTGAAGCTTTCTTT.

The chain links TRBV29-1 to TRBJ1-2, with D uncertain. This CDR3 is 14 amino acids long. Trimming left V 4 bases short and J 4 bases short, with 16 bases between. Germline CDR1 is SQVTM and CDR2 is ANQGSEA. Written as DNA, the CDR3 is TGCAGCGTTGGGGTTACGGAGCCATCCTATGGCTACACCTTC. This codes for CSVGVTEPSYGYTF.

This clone has a single count. V and J are TRBV12-5 and TRBJ1-1; 7 bases align to TRBD1. With V trimmed by 6 bases and J by 6 bases, 7 bases remained unmatched. The CDR3 covers 13 residues. CDR1 is LGHNT and CDR2 is FRNRAP in the germline V gene. The CDR3 reads CASGLDRLSEAFF. The CDR3 region has the DNA TGTGCTAGTGGACTGGACAGGTTATCTGAAGCTTTCTTT.

The chain has TRBV19 and TRBJ1-1; D not certain. Germline CDR1 LNHDA, CDR2 SQIVND (reference sequence). V shed 5 bases and J shed 0 bases, with 7 bases lying between them. The CDR3 spans 13 residues. CDR3 amino acids: CASSPRLNTEAFF. The CDR3 DNA follows: TGTGCCAGTAGTCCTCGGTTGAACACTGAAGCTTTCTTT.

The gene calls are TRBV7-6 and TRBJ1-6; 12 bases match TRBD1. Trimming removed 5 bases from V and 9 bases from J; junction bases left unmatched: 11. The CDR3 length is 17 residues. Germline values: CDR1 SGHVS, CDR2 FNYEAQ. In DNA, the CDR3 is TGTGCCAGCAGCCAAACCGTGGGACAGGGGGCAGGTTCACCCCTCCACTTT. It translates to CASSQTVGQGAGSPLHF.

This clone was counted a single time. The chain is built from TRBV13 and TRBJ1-6; a possible D gene is TRBD1 (6 bases). There are 17 residues in the CDR3. With 0 bases removed from V and 2 bases from J, the gap between germline ends came to 11 bases. Germline CDR1 reads PRHDT; CDR2 reads FYEKMQ (reference sequence). CDR3 in DNA: TGTGCCAGCAGCTTAGGAAGGGACAAGGCCTATAATTCACCCCTCCACTTT. Protein: CASSLGRDKAYNSPLHF.

The CDR3 coding sequence is TGTGCCAGTAGTATCGTTGGGGGGAACTCCTACAATGAGCAGTTCTTC. Protein: CASSIVGGNSYNEQFF. V usage is TRBV19 and J usage is TRBJ2-1; TRBD2 might be the D (6 bases). Germline CDR1 and CDR2: LNHDA and SQIVND (reference sequence). V was clipped by 3 bases and J by 0 bases, with 12 bases between them. The CDR3 has 16 residues.

J is TRBJ1-2 and V is TRBV19; perhaps TRBD1 as D (5 bases). Looked up from germline, CDR1 is LNHDA and CDR2 is SQIVND (reference sequence). CDR3 length: 14 residues. V was clipped by 9 bases and J by 8 bases, with 22 bases between them. CDR3 residues: CARTSMTGVGGYTF. The CDR3 DNA is TGTGCCAGGACATCGATGACGGGGGTTGGAGGCTACACCTTC.

The V gene is TRBV2, the J gene TRBJ1-2; 9 bases line up with TRBD1. Germline loops: CDR1 SNHLY, CDR2 FYNNEI. There are 15 residues in the CDR3. The ends lost 3 bases at V and 5 bases at J; junction bases unmatched: 7. The CDR3 loop reads CASSDRDREKYGYTF. In nucleotides, the CDR3 is TGTGCCAGCAGTGACCGGGACAGGGAGAAGTATGGCTACACCTTC. Looking up the rest from reference TRBV2 and TRBJ1-2 gives the full variable domain: EPEVTQTPSHQVTQMGQEVILRCVPISNHLYFYWYRQILGQKVEFLVSFYNNEISEKSEIFDDQFSVERPDGSNFTLKIRSTKLEDSAMYFCASSDRDREKYGYTFGSGTRLTVV.

The rearrangement joins TRBV10-3 to TRBJ1-1, with a possible D match to TRBD1 (5 bases). CDR1 and CDR2 from the germline V gene are ENHRY and SYGVKD. The CDR3 is 16 residues long. Trimming cost V 0 bases and J 4 bases, with 15 bases left between them. CDR3 region: CAISESGGSGITEAFF. DNA of the CDR3: TGTGCCATCAGTGAGTCGGGGGGGTCGGGAATCACTGAAGCTTTCTTT.

This rearrangement joins TRBV6-1 to TRBJ1-2; TRBD1 aligns across 7 bases. The CDR3 has 15 residues. CDR1 MNHNS and CDR2 SASEGT come from the germline V gene. Trimming at V came to 2 bases and at J to 0 bases, leaving 3 bases not matched to a gene. CDR3 sequence (DNA): TGTGCCAGCAGTGAAAGGGACAGAGCTAACTATGGCTACACCTTC. It translates to CASSERDRANYGYTF.

This chain connects TRBV5-4 to TRBJ1-4; D unresolved. The V end was cut by 0 bases, the J end by 7 bases, with 10 bases between. Per the germline V gene, CDR1 is SGHNT and CDR2 is YYREEE (reference sequence). The CDR3 is 14 amino acids. The CDR3 DNA follows: TGTGCCAGCAGCTTGGAAAAGTACGGTGAAAAACTGTTTTTT. Its translation: CASSLEKYGEKLFF.

The chain couples TRBV5-1 to TRBJ2-7; 9 nucleotides align to TRBD2. The CDR3 sequence is 14 residues long. Looked up from germline, CDR1 is SGHRS and CDR2 is YFSETQ. V lost 3 bases, J lost 0 bases, and 1 base stayed unmatched. CDR3 nucleotide sequence: TGCGCCAGCAGCTGGACTAGCGACTCCTACGAGCAGTACTTC. Its protein product is CASSWTSDSYEQYF.

CDR3 loop: CASSQGTGDYGYTF. CDR3 sequence (DNA): TGTGCCAGCAGCCAGGGGACAGGGGACTATGGCTACACCTTC. This chain joins TRBV3-1 (or the pseudogene TRBV3-2) and TRBJ1-2, with 10 nucleotides matching TRBD1. CDR3 length: 14 residues. CDR1 is LGHDT, CDR2 YNNKEL, per germline (reference sequence). V was clipped by 3 bases and J by 3 bases; unmatched bases: 1.

The V call is TRBV5-1, the J call TRBJ2-3; 10 positions agree with TRBD2. The V gene's germline CDR1 is SGHRS and CDR2 YFSETQ. This CDR3 contains 16 residues. With V trimmed by 4 bases and J by 0 bases, 5 bases remained unmatched. CDR3 sequence: CASSILAGASTDTQYF. The CDR3 DNA reads as TGCGCCAGCAGCATCCTAGCGGGGGCTAGCACAGATACGCAGTATTTT.

This chain links TRBV13 with TRBJ2-3, with D unresolved. The CDR3 is made up of 14 amino acids. Trimming left V 0 bases short and J 6 bases short, with 10 bases between. The V gene's germline CDR1 is PRHDT and CDR2 FYEKMQ (reference sequence). CDR3 sequence (DNA): TGTGCCAGCAGCTTAGGGGTGATGAGGGATACGCAGTATTTT. Protein sequence: CASSLGVMRDTQYF.